This entry describes one T cell receptor (beta chain). What it binds is not known. Sequencing was performed with immunoSEQ multiplex PCR; in TCRdb, only in-frame clones are kept and a portion is missing. The data show 550,000 to 600,000 clones, just over 75% seen once. This sample was included in a study of shared clonotypes between healthy human individuals. Study-wide findings and caveats: Since donors were few, the genetic and exposure-history diversity represented was limited.

The CDR3 extends over 16 amino acids. After removal of 7 bases from V and 1 base from J, the junction contained 6 bases not matched to a gene. In germline, CDR1 is SGHVS, CDR2 FQNEAQ. This clonotype was obtained from a woman aged 40 to 49 in good health. Some clones in this sample may be carry-over from other donors' samples. This chain uses TRBV7-8 with TRBJ2-2, with 10 nucleotides matching TRBD2. Input material: PBMCs. Here the CDR3 reads CASKLIAGGNTGELFF. DNA for the CDR3: TGTGCCAGCAAACTCATAGCGGGAGGGAACACCGGGGAGCTGTTTTTT.